A single sample is the source of the 3 T cell receptor beta chains below, sequenced in a study of T cell changes during pregnancy in multiple sclerosis. The data were produced by immunoSEQ multiplex PCR, yet TCRdb's version contains in-frame clones alone and is incomplete. The sample contains about 36,000 clones, around 93% of which appear only once. The starting material was CD4+ T cells from peripheral blood mononuclear cells, obtained in the first trimester of pregnancy. All receptors derive from a female donor with multiple sclerosis, enrolled in a pregnancy study.

The CDR3 DNA is TGTGCCAGCTCGGCAGGCTTTAATGAAAAACTGTTTTTT. Translation gives CASSAGFNEKLFF. V is TRBV7-6 and J is TRBJ1-4, with D unclear. From germline, CDR1 is SGHVS and CDR2 FNYEAQ. CDR3 size: 13 residues. Between the trimmed V and J ends, which lost 8 bases and 4 bases, there was a span of 11 bases. Using reference TRBV7-6 and TRBJ1-4 for the parts outside the CDR3, the full variable domain is GAGVSQSPRYKVTKRGQDVALRCDPISGHVSLYWYRQALGQGPEFLTYFNYEAQQDKSGLPNDRFSAERPEGSISTLTIQRTEQRDSAMYRCASSAGFNEKLFFGSGTQLSVL.

The V call is TRBV5-6, the J call TRBJ1-1; D is perhaps TRBD1 (6 bases). The germline gives CDR1 SGHDT, CDR2 YYEEEE. The CDR3 is made up of 15 amino acids. Trimming took 1 base from V and 4 from J, leaving 14 bases between them. The CDR3 nucleotides are TGTGCCAGCAGCTTGTTGCAGGGGTTGGGCACTGAAGCTTTCTTT. Translated: CASSLLQGLGTEAFF. Full variable domain (outside the CDR3, taken from reference TRBV5-6 and TRBJ1-1): DAGVTQSPTHLIKTRGQQVTLRCSPKSGHDTVSWYQQALGQGPQFIFQYYEEEERQRGNFPDRFSGHQFPNYSSELNVNALLLGDSALYLCASSLLQGLGTEAFFGQGTRLTVV.

This chain links TRBV5-1 with TRBJ2-2; no firm D call. The germline V gene encodes CDR1 SGHRS and CDR2 YFSETQ. The CDR3 extends over 14 amino acids. V was clipped by 0 bases and J by 8 bases, with 11 bases between them. The CDR3 bases are TGCGCCAGCAGCTTGGCGCACCTTCTAGGGGAGCTGTTTTTT. Protein product: CASSLAHLLGELFF.